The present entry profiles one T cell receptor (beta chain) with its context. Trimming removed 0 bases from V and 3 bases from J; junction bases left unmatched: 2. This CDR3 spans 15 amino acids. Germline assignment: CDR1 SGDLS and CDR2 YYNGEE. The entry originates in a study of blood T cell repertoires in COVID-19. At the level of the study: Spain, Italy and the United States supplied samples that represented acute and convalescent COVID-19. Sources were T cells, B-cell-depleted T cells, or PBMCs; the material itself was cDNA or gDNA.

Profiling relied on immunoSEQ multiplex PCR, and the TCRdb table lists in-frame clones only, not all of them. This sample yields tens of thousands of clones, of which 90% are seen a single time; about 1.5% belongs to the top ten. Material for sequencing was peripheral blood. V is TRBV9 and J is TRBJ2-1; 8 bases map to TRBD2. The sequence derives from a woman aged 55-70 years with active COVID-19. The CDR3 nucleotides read TGTGCCAGCAGCGTAGAACTAGCGGTCTACAATGAGCAGTTCTTC. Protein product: CASSVELAVYNEQFF. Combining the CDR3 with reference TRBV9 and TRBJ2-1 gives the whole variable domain DSGVTQTPKHLITATGQRVTLRCSPRSGDLSVYWYQQSLDQGLQFLIQYYNGEERAKGNILERFSAQQFPDLHSELNLSSLELGDSALYFCASSVELAVYNEQFFGPGTRLTVL.